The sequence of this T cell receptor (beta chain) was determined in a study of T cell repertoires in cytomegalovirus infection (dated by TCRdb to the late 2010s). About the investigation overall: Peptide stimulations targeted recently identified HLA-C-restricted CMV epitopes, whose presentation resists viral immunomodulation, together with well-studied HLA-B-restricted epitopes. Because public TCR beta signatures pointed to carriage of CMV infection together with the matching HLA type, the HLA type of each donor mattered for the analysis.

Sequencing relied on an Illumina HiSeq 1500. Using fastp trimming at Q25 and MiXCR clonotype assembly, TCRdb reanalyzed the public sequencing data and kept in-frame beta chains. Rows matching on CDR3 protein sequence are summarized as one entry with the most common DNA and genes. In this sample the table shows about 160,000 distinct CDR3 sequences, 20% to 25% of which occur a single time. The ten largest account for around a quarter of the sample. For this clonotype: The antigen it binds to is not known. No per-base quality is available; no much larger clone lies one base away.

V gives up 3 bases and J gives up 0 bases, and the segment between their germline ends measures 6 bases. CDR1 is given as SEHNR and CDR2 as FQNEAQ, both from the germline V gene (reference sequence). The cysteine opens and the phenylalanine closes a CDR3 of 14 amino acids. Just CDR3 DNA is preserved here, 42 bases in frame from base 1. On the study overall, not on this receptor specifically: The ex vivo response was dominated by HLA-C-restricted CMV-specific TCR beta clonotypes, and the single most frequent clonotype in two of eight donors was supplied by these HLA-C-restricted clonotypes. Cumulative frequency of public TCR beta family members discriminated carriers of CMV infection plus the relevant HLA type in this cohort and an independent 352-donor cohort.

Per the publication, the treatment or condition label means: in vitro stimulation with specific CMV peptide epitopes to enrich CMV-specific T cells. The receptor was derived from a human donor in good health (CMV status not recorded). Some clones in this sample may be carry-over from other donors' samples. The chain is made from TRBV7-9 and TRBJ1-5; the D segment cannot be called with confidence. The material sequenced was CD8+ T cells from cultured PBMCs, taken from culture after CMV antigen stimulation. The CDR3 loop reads CASSLGISNQPQHF. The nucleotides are TGTGCCAGCAGCTTGGGGATTAGCAATCAGCCCCAGCATTTT. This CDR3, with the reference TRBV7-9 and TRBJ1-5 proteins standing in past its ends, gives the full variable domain DTGVSQNPRHKITKRGQNVTFRCDPISEHNRLYWYRQTLGQGPEFLTYFQNEAQLEKSRLLSDRFSAERPKGSFSTLEIQRTEQGDSAMYLCASSLGISNQPQHFGDGTRLSIL.